The rows below give T cell receptor beta chains drawn from one sample of a study of human T cells and chemical hapten exposure. TCRdb processed the RACE reads anew with MiXCR; each CDR3 protein has one entry. The sample yields around 69,000 distinct CDR3 sequences, 8.5% seen once. Sample: whole blood, taken in connection with sensitization to the hapten diphenylcyclopropenone (DPC). The source is a woman in her forties or fifties with alopecia areata. Some clones in this sample may be carry-over from other donors' samples. Each CDR3 is given with its conserved first and last residue. Fields, in order: clone size, J gene, D gene, V gene, CDR3 DNA, CDR3 protein. D genes are given only for firm matches. Expanded clones are given a class, and other clones once, few, many or no size at all.

abundance: many
j_gene: TRBJ2-3
d_gene: TRBD2
v_gene: TRBV7-9
CDR3nt: TGTGCCAGCAGCCCCCCCCTAGCGGTCGGCACAGATACGCAGTATTTT
CDR3aa: CASSPPLAVGTDTQYF

abundance: few
j_gene: TRBJ2-3
d_gene: NA
v_gene: TRBV7-2
CDR3nt: TGTGCCAGCAAAGTCTTCGCGGGGACTAGCACAGATACGCAGTATTTT
CDR3aa: CASKVFAGTSTDTQYF

abundance: many
j_gene: TRBJ2-7
d_gene: NA
v_gene: TRBV28
CDR3nt: TGTGCCAGCAGTTCCGCCTACGAGCAGTACTTC
CDR3aa: CASSSAYEQYF

abundance: few
j_gene: TRBJ1-2
d_gene: NA
v_gene: TRBV7-2
CDR3nt: TGTGCCAGCAGCCCAAAGACAGGCCTCCCTAACTATGGCTACACCTTC
CDR3aa: CASSPKTGLPNYGYTF

abundance: NA
j_gene: TRBJ2-3
d_gene: TRBD2
v_gene: TRBV7-9
CDR3nt: TGTGCCAGCAGCTTAGCGGCCCTCCTAGCGGGGGCCGGGGGTACGCAGTATTTT
CDR3aa: CASSLAALLAGAGGTQYF

abundance: many
j_gene: TRBJ1-6
d_gene: NA
v_gene: TRBV6-6
CDR3nt: TGTGCCAGCAATTGGGGGGACTCTCAATCACCCCTCCACTTT
CDR3aa: CASNWGDSQSPLHF

abundance: few
j_gene: TRBJ2-7
d_gene: NA
v_gene: TRBV30
CDR3nt: TGTGCCTGGAGGGCCGGGGGCAGCTCCTACGAGCAGTACTTC
CDR3aa: CAWRAGGSSYEQYF

abundance: few
j_gene: TRBJ1-1
d_gene: NA
v_gene: TRBV2
CDR3nt: TGTGCCAGCAGGGGGGCGCCGAACACTGAAGCTTTCTTT
CDR3aa: CASRGAPNTEAFF

abundance: few
j_gene: TRBJ1-1
d_gene: NA
v_gene: TRBV12-3/TRBV12-4
CDR3nt: TGTGCCAGCAGCAGAGGTTCGAACACTGAAGCTTTCTTT
CDR3aa: CASSRGSNTEAFF

abundance: many
j_gene: TRBJ1-2
d_gene: NA
v_gene: TRBV12-3/TRBV12-4
CDR3nt: TGTGCCACATCCGTGGGGGCCGTCTATGGCTACACCTTC
CDR3aa: CATSVGAVYGYTF

abundance: NA
j_gene: TRBJ2-1
d_gene: NA
v_gene: TRBV9
CDR3nt: TGTGCCAGCAGCGTAGGGGGGCTCGATGAGCAGTTCTTC
CDR3aa: CASSVGGLDEQFF

abundance: many
j_gene: TRBJ1-1
d_gene: NA
v_gene: TRBV29-1
CDR3nt: TGCAGCGTGGGAGGGGTGGAACAAGCGAACACTGAAGCTTTCTTT
CDR3aa: CSVGGVEQANTEAFF

abundance: few
j_gene: TRBJ1-6
d_gene: NA
v_gene: TRBV5-1
CDR3nt: TGCGCCAGCAGCTTGGAGCAGGGCGCAGGTTCACCCCTCCACTTT
CDR3aa: CASSLEQGAGSPLHF

abundance: few
j_gene: TRBJ1-2
d_gene: NA
v_gene: TRBV20-1
CDR3nt: TGCAGTGCTAGAGACCCAAGGAGTTCCTCGTACACCTTC
CDR3aa: CSARDPRSSSYTF

abundance: NA
j_gene: TRBJ1-3
d_gene: NA
v_gene: TRBV5-6
CDR3nt: TGTGCCAGCAGCTGGGGGACGTTCTCTGGAAACACCATATATTTT
CDR3aa: CASSWGTFSGNTIYF

abundance: few
j_gene: TRBJ2-3
d_gene: NA
v_gene: TRBV15
CDR3nt: TGTGCCACCAGCCCCGGGCGAGATACGCAGTATTTT
CDR3aa: CATSPGRDTQYF

abundance: NA
j_gene: TRBJ1-1
d_gene: NA
v_gene: TRBV9
CDR3nt: TGTGCCAGCAGCGTTTCTGGTGACACTGAAGCTTTCTTT
CDR3aa: CASSVSGDTEAFF

abundance: NA
j_gene: TRBJ2-7
d_gene: TRBD2
v_gene: TRBV9
CDR3nt: TGTGCCAGCAGCGTAGGAGGGACTAGCGAGTACGAGCAGTACTTC
CDR3aa: CASSVGGTSEYEQYF

abundance: many
j_gene: TRBJ1-6
d_gene: NA
v_gene: TRBV12-3/TRBV12-4
CDR3nt: TGTGCCAGCAGTGAAGGAGGGAATTCACCCCTCCACTTT
CDR3aa: CASSEGGNSPLHF

abundance: many
j_gene: TRBJ1-6
d_gene: NA
v_gene: TRBV5-1
CDR3nt: TGCGCCAGCAGCTACGCACAGAGCTCCTATAATTCACCCCTCCACTTT
CDR3aa: CASSYAQSSYNSPLHF

abundance: NA
j_gene: TRBJ2-5
d_gene: NA
v_gene: TRBV7-9
CDR3nt: TGTGCCAGCAGCTCGCGGAGGGAGGAGACCCAGTACTTC
CDR3aa: CASSSRREETQYF

abundance: few
j_gene: TRBJ1-1
d_gene: NA
v_gene: TRBV20-1
CDR3nt: TGCAGTGCTAGATTGGGGTCTTCCCTCATGAACACTGAAGCTTTCTTT
CDR3aa: CSARLGSSLMNTEAFF

abundance: few
j_gene: TRBJ2-3
d_gene: TRBD2
v_gene: TRBV4-2
CDR3nt: TGTGCCAGCAGCCCCTCAACCCGACTAGCGGGATACACAGATACGCAGTATTTT
CDR3aa: CASSPSTRLAGYTDTQYF

abundance: few
j_gene: TRBJ1-1
d_gene: NA
v_gene: TRBV19
CDR3nt: TGTGCCAGTAGTCTCGGCGCGGGGGGCCACACTGAAGCTTTCTTT
CDR3aa: CASSLGAGGHTEAFF

abundance: NA
j_gene: TRBJ1-4
d_gene: TRBD1
v_gene: TRBV7-9
CDR3nt: TGTGCCAGCAGCTCCCCGACAGGGATTAATGAAAAACTGTTTTTT
CDR3aa: CASSSPTGINEKLFF

abundance: NA
j_gene: TRBJ2-2
d_gene: NA
v_gene: TRBV30
CDR3nt: TGTGCCTGGAGAATGGACGGGACGAACACCGGGGAGCTGTTTTTT
CDR3aa: CAWRMDGTNTGELFF

abundance: many
j_gene: TRBJ1-6
d_gene: NA
v_gene: TRBV6-6
CDR3nt: TGTGCCAGCAAAGACAGAGTTCTCCACTTT
CDR3aa: CASKDRVLHF

abundance: NA
j_gene: TRBJ2-3
d_gene: TRBD2
v_gene: TRBV20-1
CDR3nt: TGCAGTGCTCCCCTCGCAGAGGGAGGGAGGCCAGATACGCAGTATTTT
CDR3aa: CSAPLAEGGRPDTQYF

abundance: many
j_gene: TRBJ1-4
d_gene: TRBD1
v_gene: TRBV7-9
CDR3nt: TGTGCCAGCAGCACGGAGACAGGGACGAATGAAAAACTGTTTTTT
CDR3aa: CASSTETGTNEKLFF

abundance: few
j_gene: TRBJ1-6
d_gene: TRBD1
v_gene: TRBV5-1
CDR3nt: TGCGCCAGCAGCATACAACCGGGACAGGATAATTCACCCCTCCACTTT
CDR3aa: CASSIQPGQDNSPLHF

abundance: NA
j_gene: TRBJ1-1
d_gene: NA
v_gene: TRBV5-1
CDR3nt: TGCGCCAGCAGCTTGGCAGCGATGAACACTGAAGCTTTCTTT
CDR3aa: CASSLAAMNTEAFF

abundance: many
j_gene: TRBJ2-7
d_gene: NA
v_gene: TRBV12-3/TRBV12-4
CDR3nt: TGTGCCAGCAGTCCACCATTGTACTACGAGCAGTACTTC
CDR3aa: CASSPPLYYEQYF

abundance: NA
j_gene: TRBJ2-2
d_gene: NA
v_gene: TRBV2
CDR3nt: TGTGCCAGCAGTTCCGGGGCAATGAACACCGGGGAGCTGTTTTTT
CDR3aa: CASSSGAMNTGELFF

abundance: many
j_gene: TRBJ1-1
d_gene: TRBD1
v_gene: TRBV28
CDR3nt: TGTGCCAGCAGTTCCCGGACAGGAATAGGCACTGAAGCTTTCTTT
CDR3aa: CASSSRTGIGTEAFF

abundance: few
j_gene: TRBJ1-1
d_gene: NA
v_gene: TRBV4-3
CDR3nt: TGCGCCAGCAGCCAAGGCCCGAACACTGAAGCTTTCTTT
CDR3aa: CASSQGPNTEAFF

abundance: NA
j_gene: TRBJ2-3
d_gene: TRBD2
v_gene: TRBV3-1
CDR3nt: TGTGCCAGCAGCCTTAGCGGGGGGGCCGTAGATACGCAGTATTTT
CDR3aa: CASSLSGGAVDTQYF

abundance: many
j_gene: TRBJ1-2
d_gene: TRBD1
v_gene: TRBV6-6
CDR3nt: TGTGCCAGCAGTCCGGGACAGCCTAACTATGGCTACACCTTC
CDR3aa: CASSPGQPNYGYTF

abundance: few
j_gene: TRBJ2-3
d_gene: NA
v_gene: TRBV3-1
CDR3nt: TGTGCCAGCAGCCAAGAAGAGGCACGCACAGATACGCAGTATTTT
CDR3aa: CASSQEEARTDTQYF

abundance: few
j_gene: TRBJ1-5
d_gene: NA
v_gene: TRBV20-1
CDR3nt: TGCAGTGCCTTGGACAGTCACGCCCTAGGCCAGCCCCAGCATTTT
CDR3aa: CSALDSHALGQPQHF

abundance: many
j_gene: TRBJ2-3
d_gene: NA
v_gene: TRBV2
CDR3nt: TGTGCCAGCACATTGGAGCCGGGAGCAGATACGCAGTATTTT
CDR3aa: CASTLEPGADTQYF

abundance: many
j_gene: TRBJ1-1
d_gene: NA
v_gene: TRBV28
CDR3nt: TGTGCCACTCACCCCCACCGGGGCTTGTCGAGAAACACTGAAGCTTTCTTT
CDR3aa: CATHPHRGLSRNTEAFF

abundance: many
j_gene: TRBJ1-5
d_gene: TRBD1
v_gene: TRBV12-3/TRBV12-4
CDR3nt: TGTGCCAGCAGTTCCCGACAGGGGGATGGGAATCAGCCCCAGCATTTT
CDR3aa: CASSSRQGDGNQPQHF

abundance: NA
j_gene: TRBJ2-1
d_gene: TRBD2
v_gene: TRBV12-3/TRBV12-4
CDR3nt: TGTGCCAGCAGTCCCCGCGGGACTAACTACAATGAGCAGTTCTTC
CDR3aa: CASSPRGTNYNEQFF

abundance: many
j_gene: TRBJ1-2
d_gene: NA
v_gene: TRBV28
CDR3nt: TGTGCCAGCAGGGACCGGGGGGGGCCCTTAGGAGGCTACACCTTC
CDR3aa: CASRDRGGPLGGYTF

abundance: many
j_gene: TRBJ1-1
d_gene: NA
v_gene: TRBV6-6
CDR3nt: TGTGCCAGCAAACGGACAGAGAAGACTGAAGCTTTCTTT
CDR3aa: CASKRTEKTEAFF

abundance: NA
j_gene: TRBJ2-1
d_gene: NA
v_gene: TRBV28
CDR3nt: TGTGCCAGCAGCCTATCGGAGCGAGGGGCCAATGAGCAGTTCTTC
CDR3aa: CASSLSERGANEQFF

abundance: many
j_gene: TRBJ1-2
d_gene: NA
v_gene: TRBV6-5
CDR3nt: TGTGCCAGCAGTGGGAAATCGCATCATGGCTACACCTTC
CDR3aa: CASSGKSHHGYTF

abundance: many
j_gene: TRBJ1-5
d_gene: TRBD1
v_gene: TRBV3-1
CDR3nt: TGTGCCAGCAGCCAGACAGGGAGCAATCAGCCCCAGCATTTT
CDR3aa: CASSQTGSNQPQHF

abundance: few
j_gene: TRBJ2-3
d_gene: TRBD2
v_gene: TRBV3-1
CDR3nt: TGTGCCAGCAGCCGGAGGGGTAGCGGGAGTGAAGATACGCAGTATTTT
CDR3aa: CASSRRGSGSEDTQYF

abundance: many
j_gene: TRBJ1-2
d_gene: NA
v_gene: TRBV7-2
CDR3nt: TGTGCCAGCAGCTTAGACAGAGCCCCCTATGGCTACACCTTC
CDR3aa: CASSLDRAPYGYTF

abundance: NA
j_gene: TRBJ2-3
d_gene: NA
v_gene: TRBV20-1
CDR3nt: TGCAGTGCTAGAGATTACGAATCGGGCACAGATACGCAGTATTTT
CDR3aa: CSARDYESGTDTQYF

abundance: few
j_gene: TRBJ2-3
d_gene: TRBD1
v_gene: TRBV7-2
CDR3nt: TGTGCCAGCAGCTCTAGACAGGGAGCGACAGATACGCAGTATTTT
CDR3aa: CASSSRQGATDTQYF

abundance: few
j_gene: TRBJ2-3
d_gene: NA
v_gene: TRBV6-2/TRBV6-3
CDR3nt: TGTGCCAGCAGTTCTAACAGCTTTGATACGCAGTATTTT
CDR3aa: CASSSNSFDTQYF

abundance: NA
j_gene: TRBJ2-7
d_gene: NA
v_gene: TRBV7-3
CDR3nt: TGTGCCAGCAGCTCAACAGGGAGGGACGAGCAGTACTTC
CDR3aa: CASSSTGRDEQYF

abundance: few
j_gene: TRBJ2-1
d_gene: NA
v_gene: TRBV20-1
CDR3nt: TGCAGTGCTTCCCGGGCGGCCTACAATGAGCAGTTCTTC
CDR3aa: CSASRAAYNEQFF

abundance: NA
j_gene: TRBJ1-2
d_gene: TRBD1
v_gene: TRBV7-2
CDR3nt: TGTGCCAGCAGCCGGGGACAGGGTAACTATGGCTACACCTTC
CDR3aa: CASSRGQGNYGYTF

abundance: many
j_gene: TRBJ1-5
d_gene: NA
v_gene: TRBV4-1
CDR3nt: TGCGCCAGCAGCCAAAGGGGTGTAAATCAGCCCCAGCATTTT
CDR3aa: CASSQRGVNQPQHF

abundance: few
j_gene: TRBJ2-7
d_gene: NA
v_gene: TRBV12-3/TRBV12-4
CDR3nt: TGTGCCAGCAGACCCGAAACCTACGAGCAGTACTTC
CDR3aa: CASRPETYEQYF

abundance: few
j_gene: TRBJ2-2
d_gene: TRBD2
v_gene: TRBV2
CDR3nt: TGTGCCAGCCGTAGCGGGGTCGGCGACACCGGGGAGCTGTTTTTT
CDR3aa: CASRSGVGDTGELFF